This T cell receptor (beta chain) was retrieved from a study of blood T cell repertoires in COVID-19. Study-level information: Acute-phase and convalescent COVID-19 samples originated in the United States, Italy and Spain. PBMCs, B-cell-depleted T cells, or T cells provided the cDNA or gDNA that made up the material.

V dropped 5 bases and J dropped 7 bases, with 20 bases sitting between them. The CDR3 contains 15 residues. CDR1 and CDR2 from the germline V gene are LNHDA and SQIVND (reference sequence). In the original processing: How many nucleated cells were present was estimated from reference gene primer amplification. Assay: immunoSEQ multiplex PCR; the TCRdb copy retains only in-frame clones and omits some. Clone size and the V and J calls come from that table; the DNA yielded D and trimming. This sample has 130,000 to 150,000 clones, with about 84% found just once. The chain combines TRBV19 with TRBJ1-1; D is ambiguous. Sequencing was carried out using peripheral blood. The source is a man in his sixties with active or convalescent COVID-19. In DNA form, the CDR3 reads TGTGCCAGTAGTTCCCGGGGTCGGGGTTCCGGTGAAGCTTTCTTT. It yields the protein CASSSRGRGSGEAFF.